Listed here are 27 T cell receptor beta chains from one sample, sequenced in a study of somatic mutations in cytotoxic T cells in rheumatoid arthritis. Repertoires were generated with immunoSEQ multiplex PCR, while TCRdb's copy carries only in-frame clones and drops some. The table includes about 19,000 clones, around 83% detected once. Source material: CD8+ T cells sorted from blood. Receptors were obtained from an adult with rheumatoid arthritis.

The CDR3 here is CASSPGNGLPYEQYF. The CDR3 DNA is TGTGCCAGCAGTCCAGGAAACGGACTCCCCTACGAGCAGTACTTC. V usage is TRBV11-3 and J usage is TRBJ2-7; possibly TRBD2 for D (5 bases). Trimming left V 6 bases short and J 2 bases short, with 17 bases between. The germline V gene has CDR1 SGHNT and CDR2 YENEEA. CDR3 length: 15 amino acids.

This clone was seen only a few times. The chain links TRBV6-5 to TRBJ2-1, with D possibly TRBD1 on 5 matching bases. Trimming removed 2 bases at V and 0 bases at J, with 11 bases between. The CDR3 is 16 residues long. Germline CDR1 and CDR2: MNHEY and SVGAGI. The chain's CDR3 is CASSYATAGSYNEQFF. In DNA, the CDR3 is TGTGCCAGCAGTTACGCGACAGCTGGCTCCTACAATGAGCAGTTCTTC.

This chain links TRBV6-1 with TRBJ1-5; 8 bases fit TRBD1. In germline, CDR1 is MNHNS, CDR2 SASEGT. The V gene end was trimmed by 3 bases and the J gene end by 6 bases; junction bases not matched to a gene: 13. This CDR3 contains 17 residues. In nucleotides, the CDR3 is TGTGCCAGCAGTGACCGTATACAGGGGGGATGGCGTCAGCCCCAGCATTTT. It specifies CASSDRIQGGWRQPQHF.

This clone was counted between two and nine times. This chain connects TRBV5-1 to TRBJ1-1, with D uncertain. Germline V lookup: CDR1 SGHRS, CDR2 YFSETQ. With 0 bases removed from V and 5 bases from J, the gap between germline ends came to 8 bases. This CDR3 region has 13 residues. DNA for the CDR3: TGCGCCAGCAGCTTGGCCGCAGGAACTGAAGCTTTCTTT. Protein product: CASSLAAGTEAFF.

The V call is TRBV29-1, the J call TRBJ2-1; the match to TRBD2 covers 12 bases. Per germline, CDR1 SQVTM and CDR2 ANQGSEA. After removal of 7 bases from V and 6 bases from J, the junction contained 1 base not matched to a gene. There are 12 residues in the CDR3. CDR3: CSGGLAGNEQFF. CDR3 DNA: TGCAGCGGGGGACTAGCGGGCAATGAGCAGTTCTTC.

The CDR3 DNA reads as TGTGCCAGTAGTATTTCAGGGGAAGTTGGTCAGCCCCAGCATTTT. Encoded protein: CASSISGEVGQPQHF. This chain uses TRBV19 with TRBJ1-5, with D possibly matching TRBD1 (6 bases). The germline gives CDR1 LNHDA, CDR2 SQIVND (reference sequence). The CDR3 sequence is 15 residues long. Trimming cost V 3 bases and J 6 bases, with 15 bases left between them.

The rearrangement uses TRBV4-2 and TRBJ1-5; D gene ambiguous. Germline CDR1 is LGHNA and CDR2 is YNFKEQ. Trimming cost V 0 bases and J 2 bases, with 11 bases left between them. The CDR3 contains 16 residues. CDR3 loop: CASSQEGYGGNQPQHF. DNA for the CDR3: TGTGCCAGCAGCCAAGAGGGGTACGGTGGCAATCAGCCCCAGCATTTT.

This rearrangement joins TRBV13 to TRBJ1-1, with D possibly TRBD1 on 5 matching bases. The CDR3 sequence is 14 residues long. The V and J ends lost 5 bases and 1 base respectively, with 11 bases between them. The germline CDR1 and CDR2 sequences are PRHDT and FYEKMQ (reference sequence). The CDR3: CASSLQGQNTEAFF. CDR3 coding DNA: TGTGCCAGCAGCCTCCAGGGCCAGAACACTGAAGCTTTCTTT.

This clone showed up just a few times. The V gene is TRBV11-2, the J gene TRBJ2-7, with TRBD1 matching 8 bases. CDR1 and CDR2 (germline): SGHAT, FQNNGV. CDR3 length: 16 residues. The V segment lost 0 bases and the J segment 6 bases; nucleotides outside the gene matches: 10. The CDR3 bases are TGTGCCAGCAGCTTAGACATCCGGGACAGGTATCCCGAGCAGTACTTC. Translating gives CASSLDIRDRYPEQYF.

The chain links TRBV13 to TRBJ2-7; D unresolved. The CDR3 length is 15 residues. Germline V gene data show CDR1 as PRHDT and CDR2 as FYEKMQ (reference sequence). V was clipped by 3 bases and J by 7 bases, with 19 bases between them. The CDR3 bases are TGTGCCAGCAGCTTGAAGGAAACACACAGAAGGGAGCAGTACTTC. Protein: CASSLKETHRREQYF.

The chain employs TRBV29-1 and TRBJ2-3; 7 bases are a match to TRBD1. Germline lookup yields CDR1 SQVTM and CDR2 ANQGSEA. This CDR3 is built from 14 residues. The V segment lost 1 base and the J segment 4 bases; nucleotides outside the gene matches: 5. The DNA of the CDR3 is TGCAGCGTTGAAGGGGACAGAGGGCCAGATACGCAGTATTTT. Amino acid sequence: CSVEGDRGPDTQYF.

This clone showed up just once. The gene calls are TRBV5-5 and TRBJ1-4; possibly TRBD1 for D (6 bases). V lost 5 bases, J lost 11 bases, and 22 bases lay in between. Germline loops: CDR1 SGHKS, CDR2 YYEKEE (reference sequence). CDR3 length: 15 residues. The CDR3 region has the DNA TGTGCCAGCAGGCGGGGGACAATCAGCGGGTTTAAACTGTTTTTT. Protein sequence: CASRRGTISGFKLFF.

The V call is TRBV14, the J call TRBJ2-6, with 8 bases identical to TRBD1. Trimming cost V 0 bases and J 11 bases; bases outside gene matches: 12. CDR3 length equals 17 residues. Germline-derived CDR1 and CDR2 are SGHDN and FVKESK. This chain's CDR3 is CASSQDPHFQGADVLTF. DNA for the CDR3: TGTGCCAGCAGCCAAGACCCCCACTTTCAGGGGGCAGACGTCCTGACTTTC.

The rearrangement links TRBV28 to TRBJ1-1, with a tentative D call TRBD1 (5 bases). Between the trimmed V and J ends, which lost 7 bases and 0 bases, there was a span of 18 bases. The CDR3 totals 16 residues. Germline assignment: CDR1 MDHEN and CDR2 SYDVKM. The CDR3 spells CASKLRGSYMNTEAFF. The CDR3 bases are TGTGCCAGCAAACTACGGGGGAGCTACATGAACACTGAAGCTTTCTTT.

V usage is TRBV6-5 and J usage is TRBJ2-7; 11 bases map to TRBD2. Germline CDR1 MNHEY, CDR2 SVGAGI. This CDR3 spans 14 amino acids. Trimming at V came to 6 bases and at J to 4 bases, leaving 5 bases not matched to a gene. CDR3 bases: TGTGCCAGCAGAACTAGCGGGGGCCTTTACGAGCAGTACTTC. Encoded protein: CASRTSGGLYEQYF.

This chain uses TRBV19 with TRBJ2-1, with D unclear. Trimming took 3 bases from V and 7 from J, leaving 7 bases between them. The CDR3 is 12 residues long. Germline lookup yields CDR1 LNHDA and CDR2 SQIVND (reference sequence). DNA of the CDR3: TGTGCCAGTAGTATTAGTAGTAATGAGCAGTTCTTC. Translation: CASSISSNEQFF.

The genes are TRBV4-2 and TRBJ2-2; D is perhaps TRBD2 (6 bases). Germline V gives CDR1 LGHNA, CDR2 YNFKEQ. V was trimmed by 6 bases and J by 5 bases, leaving 19 bases between them. CDR3 size: 16 residues. As DNA, the CDR3 is TGTGCCAGCAGGGGGATTGAGCGGAGGGAAACCGGGGAGCTGTTTTTT. It specifies CASRGIERRETGELFF.

The chain combines TRBV7-9 with TRBJ2-1, with 9 bases lining up with TRBD1. CDR1 and CDR2 from the germline V gene are SEHNR and FQNEAQ (reference sequence). J gave up 0 bases and V 9 bases, and 12 bases lay outside the gene matches. The CDR3 loop spans 17 amino acids. The CDR3 spells CASTIKGDRVSYNEQFF. The CDR3 region has the DNA TGTGCCAGTACCATAAAGGGGGACAGGGTCTCCTACAATGAGCAGTTCTTC.

This clone has a handful of counts. The chain employs TRBV6-1 and TRBJ2-7, with 10 bases matching TRBD1. CDR1 and CDR2 from the germline V gene are MNHNS and SASEGT. Unmatched junction bases numbered 4, after V lost 11 bases and J lost 3 bases. CDR3 length: 12 amino acids. DNA for the CDR3: TGTGCCGCCGGACAGGGGGTCTACGAGCAGTACTTC. Its translation: CAAGQGVYEQYF.

The genes are TRBV7-9 and TRBJ1-5; D possibly corresponds to TRBD1 (5 bases). CDR3 length: 16 residues. V lost 0 bases to trimming and J lost 2 bases, with 11 bases between them. CDR1 and CDR2 (germline): SEHNR, FQNEAQ (reference sequence). The DNA for the CDR3 is TGTGCCAGCAGCTTAGCGGAAGTAGGGGGCAATCAGCCCCAGCATTTT. Protein sequence: CASSLAEVGGNQPQHF.

The V call is TRBV27, the J call TRBJ2-7, with D uncertain. Germline V gives CDR1 MNHEY, CDR2 SMNVEV (reference sequence). With 4 bases removed from V and 0 bases from J, the gap between germline ends came to 4 bases. This CDR3 region has 12 residues. The DNA of the CDR3 is TGTGCCAGCAGTTACGACTCCTACGAGCAGTACTTC. Amino acids: CASSYDSYEQYF.

V usage is TRBV2 and J usage is TRBJ1-1; D ambiguous. The ends were cut back, 3 bases at V and 2 bases at J, with 10 bases in the middle. The CDR3 runs to 14 residues. Per germline, CDR1 SNHLY and CDR2 FYNNEI. CDR3 nucleotide sequence: TGTGCCAGCAGTGATAGCAGGTCAAACACTGAAGCTTTCTTT. Translating it yields CASSDSRSNTEAFF.

J is TRBJ2-1 and V is TRBV27; TRBD1 is a possible D gene (5 bases). With 1 base removed from V and 4 bases from J, the gap between germline ends came to 20 bases. This CDR3 has 18 amino acids. Germline loops: CDR1 MNHEY, CDR2 SMNVEV (reference sequence). CDR3 residues: CASSLYSRAYSPYNEQFF. DNA of the CDR3: TGTGCCAGCAGTTTATATAGCAGGGCCTATTCGCCTTACAATGAGCAGTTCTTC.

CDR3: CASSLLGAIQYF. CDR3 nucleotide sequence: TGTGCCAGCAGCTTACTCGGGGCCATTCAGTACTTC. The chain carries TRBV11-2 and TRBJ2-4; either TRBD1 or TRBD2 may fit D (5 bases each). The V end lost 2 bases, the J end lost 9 bases, and 8 bases lay between the germline ends. The CDR3 sequence is 12 residues long. Germline CDR1 SGHAT, CDR2 FQNNGV.

The chain has TRBV30 and TRBJ1-5; the D gene is possibly TRBD1 (5 bases). V lost 2 bases, J lost 4 bases, and 12 bases lay in between. Germline CDR1 is GTSNPN and CDR2 is SVGIG (reference sequence). The CDR3 sequence is 14 residues long. CDR3 nucleotide sequence: TGTGCCTGGAGTAAGGGGTTAGGTAATCAGCCCCAGCATTTT. It yields the protein CAWSKGLGNQPQHF.

The rearrangement links TRBV14 to TRBJ1-1; D is unclear. Looked up from germline, CDR1 is SGHDN and CDR2 is FVKESK. This CDR3 has 14 amino acids. V lost 4 bases and J lost 6, with 15 bases in between. The chain's CDR3 is CASSLNVWESEAFF. In DNA form, the CDR3 reads TGTGCCAGCAGCCTCAATGTTTGGGAATCTGAAGCTTTCTTT.

The V call is TRBV30, the J call TRBJ1-2, with D possibly TRBD1 on 5 matching bases. CDR1 and CDR2 (germline): GTSNPN, SVGIG (reference sequence). The V end lost 5 bases, the J end lost 6 bases, and 25 bases lay between the germline ends. CDR3 length: 16 amino acids. The CDR3 DNA follows: TGTGCCTGGTTCCGGGACGGCTCTCCTATCGGGGATGGCTACACCTTC. Protein: CAWFRDGSPIGDGYTF.